What follows describes a single T cell receptor (beta chain). This entry comes from a study of T cell changes during pregnancy in multiple sclerosis. V was cut by 0 bases and J by 0 bases, with 7 bases left in between. The CDR3 is 14 residues long. Germline loops: CDR1 SGHDT, CDR2 YYEEEE. Repertoires were generated with immunoSEQ multiplex PCR, while TCRdb's copy carries only in-frame clones and drops some. In the table there are tens of thousands of clones, around nine tenths of which are singletons. This rearrangement joins TRBV5-6 to TRBJ2-7; D is unclear. The starting material was peripheral blood, obtained in the second trimester of pregnancy. The source is a female donor with multiple sclerosis, enrolled in a pregnancy study. The CDR3 bases are TGTGCCAGCAGCTTGGCTCTAAACTCCTACGAGCAGTACTTC. Its translation is CASSLALNSYEQYF.